The following is a TCR beta chain sequence with its context. Time point in this sample: peripheral blood 6 weeks after treatment start. Synthetic TCR analog templates were added to each PCR reaction. Here immunoSEQ multiplex PCR was the method, and the copy in TCRdb shows in-frame clones only, minus some. The sample lists 120,000 or so clones; more than 70% were seen once. This sample was included in a study of PD-L1 blockade in urothelial cancer. Across the study: Starting in the mid-2010s, patients were given atezolizumab (1,200 mg intravenously every 3 weeks).

The CDR3 runs 14 residues. Germline-derived CDR1 and CDR2 are GTSNPN and SVGIG (reference sequence). Between the trimmed V and J ends, which lost 4 bases and 2 bases, there was a span of 14 bases. Sequenced material: PBMCs, taken around atezolizumab (anti-PD-L1) treatment. V gene TRBV30 combines with J gene TRBJ2-5; D uncertain. This receptor was obtained from a man aged 50 to 60 with urothelial cancer. The CDR3 is CAWTPTPGQETQYF. CDR3 sequence (DNA): TGTGCCTGGACCCCAACCCCGGGTCAAGAGACCCAGTACTTC.